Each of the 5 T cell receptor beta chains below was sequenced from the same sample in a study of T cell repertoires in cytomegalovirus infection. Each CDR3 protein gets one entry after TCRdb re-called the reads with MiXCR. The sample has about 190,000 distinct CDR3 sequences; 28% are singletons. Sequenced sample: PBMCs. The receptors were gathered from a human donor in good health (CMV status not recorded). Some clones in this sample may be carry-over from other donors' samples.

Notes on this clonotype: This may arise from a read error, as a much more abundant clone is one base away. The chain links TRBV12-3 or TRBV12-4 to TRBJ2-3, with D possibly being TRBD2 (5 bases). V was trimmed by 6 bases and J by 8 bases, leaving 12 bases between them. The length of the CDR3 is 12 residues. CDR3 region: CASSSAEGTQYF. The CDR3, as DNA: TGTGCCAGCAGCTCCGCTGAGGGTACGCAGTATTTT.

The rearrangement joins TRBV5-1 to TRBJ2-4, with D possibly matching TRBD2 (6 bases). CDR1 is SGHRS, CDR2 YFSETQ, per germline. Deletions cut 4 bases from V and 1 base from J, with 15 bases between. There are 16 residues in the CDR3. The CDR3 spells CASSTAPGRAKNIQYF. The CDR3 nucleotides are TGCGCCAGCAGCACCGCCCCGGGGAGGGCCAAAAACATTCAGTACTTC.

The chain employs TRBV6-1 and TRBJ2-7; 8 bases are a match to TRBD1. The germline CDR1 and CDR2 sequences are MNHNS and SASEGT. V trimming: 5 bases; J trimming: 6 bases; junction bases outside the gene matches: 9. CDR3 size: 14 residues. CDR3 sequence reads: CASSKGQARGEQYF. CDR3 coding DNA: TGTGCCAGCAGTAAGGGACAGGCCCGGGGCGAGCAGTACTTC.

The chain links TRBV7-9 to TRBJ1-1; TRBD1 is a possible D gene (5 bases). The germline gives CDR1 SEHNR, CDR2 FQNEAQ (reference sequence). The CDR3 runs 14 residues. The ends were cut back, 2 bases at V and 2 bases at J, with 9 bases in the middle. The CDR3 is CASSLSGTNTEAFF. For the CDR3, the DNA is TGTGCCAGCAGCTTAAGTGGGACCAACACTGAAGCTTTCTTT.

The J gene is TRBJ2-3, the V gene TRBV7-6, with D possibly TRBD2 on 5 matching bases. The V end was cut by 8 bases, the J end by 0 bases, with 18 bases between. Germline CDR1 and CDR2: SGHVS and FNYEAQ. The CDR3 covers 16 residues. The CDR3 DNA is TGTGCCAGCTGGTCGGGAAGGAGACTCAGCACAGATACGCAGTATTTT. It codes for CASWSGRRLSTDTQYF. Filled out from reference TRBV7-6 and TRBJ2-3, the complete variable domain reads GAGVSQSPRYKVTKRGQDVALRCDPISGHVSLYWYRQALGQGPEFLTYFNYEAQQDKSGLPNDRFSAERPEGSISTLTIQRTEQRDSAMYRCASWSGRRLSTDTQYFGPGTRLTVL.